This TCR beta chain emerged from a study of OX40 agonist ivuxolimab in advanced cancers. CDR3 length equals 13 residues. Germline V CDR1 and CDR2: WNHNN, SYGVQD (reference sequence). The V end lost 3 bases, the J end lost 5 bases, and 7 bases lay between the germline ends. As for this clone: Other nucleotide sequences from this sample produce the same CDR3.

The repertoire was sequenced with immunoSEQ multiplex PCR; TCRdb's copy has only in-frame clones and lacks some. The repertoire consists of roughly 60,000 clones, with roughly 85% occurring once and the leading ten covering about 0.8%. This TCR was sampled from an adult with an advanced solid tumor such as melanoma, head and neck, liver or kidney cancer. The sequencing here drew on CD4+ or CD8+ T cells sorted from blood, taken in a trial of the OX40 agonist ivuxolimab. The rearrangement joins TRBV10-1 to TRBJ2-2; D possibly matches TRBD1 or TRBD2 (5 bases each). The CDR3 is CASSDEGTGELFF. The CDR3 nucleotides are TGCGCCAGCAGTGATGAGGGGACCGGGGAGCTGTTTTTT.